The 20 T cell receptor beta chains below were found in one sample sequenced in a study of breast tumors, draining lymph nodes, adjacent tissues. Axillary draining lymph nodes of breast cancer patients supplied the node samples. MiXCR, applied by TCRdb to the multiplex PCR reads, yields one record per CDR3 protein. The sample consists of 270,000 or so distinct CDR3 sequences, over 25% of them appearing once. Sequences were obtained from axillary lymph node tissue. Source of these receptors: a female donor with breast cancer. Some clones in this sample may be carry-over from other donors' samples.

This clonotype was detected many times. The rearrangement links TRBV9 to TRBJ2-5, with D possibly TRBD1 on 7 matching bases. The V and J ends lost 3 bases and 5 bases respectively, with 14 bases between them. CDR3 length equals 14 residues. Looked up from germline, CDR1 is SGDLS and CDR2 is YYNGEE. CDR3 protein: CASSGRGALETQYF. CDR3 nucleotide sequence: TGTGCCAGCAGCGGCAGGGGGGCATTGGAGACCCAGTACTTC.

This clonotype occurred many times. The genes are TRBV7-8 and TRBJ2-7, with D possibly being TRBD2 (5 bases). Germline V lookup: CDR1 SGHVS, CDR2 FQNEAQ. Between the trimmed V and J ends, which lost 4 bases and 3 bases, there was a span of 13 bases. The CDR3 is made up of 14 amino acids. Written as DNA, the CDR3 is TGTGCCAGCAGCTCCGCGGGCAGAGGCTACGAGCAGTACTTC. It encodes CASSSAGRGYEQYF. Looking up the rest from reference TRBV7-8 and TRBJ2-7 gives the full variable domain: GAGVSQSPRYKVAKRGQDVALRCDPISGHVSLFWYQQALGQGPEFLTYFQNEAQLDKSGLPSDRFFAERPEGSVSTLKIQRTQQEDSAVYLCASSSAGRGYEQYFGPGTRLTVT.

The table lists this clonotype with a few counts. V gene TRBV3-2 combines with J gene TRBJ2-1; no DNA check was done on the table's D call, TRBD2. TRBV3-2 constitutes a pseudogene. This CDR3 spans 13 amino acids. The CDR3: CASSRDGNNEQFF. The CDR3 DNA reads as TGTGCCAGCAGCCGGGACGGCAACAATGAGCAGTTCTTC.

This clonotype was detected ten times or more. The chain has TRBV6-2 or TRBV6-3 and TRBJ2-5; 12 positions agree with TRBD2. The CDR3 totals 17 residues. J lost 5 bases, V lost 2 bases, and 9 bases had no gene match. CDR1 and CDR2 (germline): MNHEY, SVGEGT. CDR3 nucleotides: TGTGCCAGCAGTTACGGCGAAGGACTAGCGGGATTGGAGACCCAGTACTTC. Its translation is CASSYGEGLAGLETQYF.

This clonotype was counted ten times or more. V usage is TRBV20-1 and J usage is TRBJ2-1; 9 positions match TRBD2. This CDR3 comprises 17 residues. CDR1 DFQATT and CDR2 SNEGSKA come from the germline V gene (reference sequence). The V and J ends lost 6 bases and 1 base, in that order; junction bases with no gene match: 13. CDR3 DNA: TGCAGTGCCTCCGCGTTAGCGGGAGAGAAATCCTACAATGAGCAGTTCTTC. It encodes CSASALAGEKSYNEQFF.

This clonotype was counted a few times. J is TRBJ2-7 and V is TRBV13, with 15 bases identical to TRBD2. CDR1 is PRHDT, CDR2 FYEKMQ, per germline (reference sequence). The CDR3 has 16 amino acids. The V and J ends lost 5 bases and 6 bases, in that order; junction bases with no gene match: 8. CDR3 sequence: CASSQLTGLAGGEQYF. The CDR3 DNA sequence: TGTGCCAGCAGCCAACTCACGGGACTAGCGGGAGGCGAGCAGTACTTC.

In its sample, this clonotype was seen many times. The rearrangement uses TRBV6-1 and TRBJ1-6, with D perhaps TRBD1 (6 bases). V was shortened by 5 bases and J by 7 bases, with 15 bases between the two germline ends. Germline CDR1 is MNHNS and CDR2 is SASEGT. The CDR3 totals 15 residues. The CDR3 loop is CASSYARGANSPLHF. DNA for the CDR3: TGTGCCAGCAGTTACGCCCGGGGGGCGAATTCACCCCTCCACTTT.

Details on this clonotype: With a much larger clone just one base away, this may be a read error. The chain employs TRBV19 and TRBJ2-2, with 9 bases identical to TRBD1. The CDR3 totals 14 residues. The germline CDR1 and CDR2 sequences are LNHDA and SQIVND (reference sequence). DNA of the CDR3: TGTGCCAGTAGCGGGACAGGGAACACCGGGGAGCTGCTTTTT. Translating it yields CASSGTGNTGELLF.

This chain uses TRBV28 with TRBJ1-1, with TRBD1 as a possible D gene (6 bases). Looked up from germline, CDR1 is MDHEN and CDR2 is SYDVKM. This CDR3 has 14 residues. The germline V and J ends were trimmed by 6 bases and 0 bases, with 11 bases remaining between them. The CDR3 loop is CASSIGQLNTEAFF. CDR3 coding DNA: TGTGCCAGCAGCATAGGACAGCTGAACACTGAAGCTTTCTTT. Looking up the rest from reference TRBV28 and TRBJ1-1 gives the full variable domain: DVKVTQSSRYLVKRTGEKVFLECVQDMDHENMFWYRQDPGLGLRLIYFSYDVKMKEKGDIPEGYSVSREKKERFSLILESASTNQTSMYLCASSIGQLNTEAFFGQGTRLTVV.

As regards this clonotype: This sequence may be a read error, since a much larger clone differs from it by one base. This sequence joins TRBV20-1 and TRBJ2-7; TRBD1 aligns across 10 bases. Germline CDR1 and CDR2: DFQATT and SNEGSKA (reference sequence). This CDR3 has 13 residues. CDR3 protein: CSARDRGSYAQYF. CDR3 DNA sequence: TGCAGTGCTAGGGACAGGGGGTCCTACGCGCAGTACTTC.

A remark on this clonotype: One base away lies a much larger clone, so this may be a sequencing read error. The J gene is TRBJ2-2, the V gene TRBV5-1, with 10 bases aligning to TRBD2. This CDR3 has 16 residues. Losses at the gene ends were 7 bases for V and 1 base for J; bases not matched to a gene: 7. Germline V gene sequence: CDR1 SGHRS, CDR2 YFSETQ. The CDR3 reads CASGLGLAENTGELFF. The CDR3 DNA follows: TGCGCCAGCGGCCTAGGACTAGCGGAGAACACCGGGGAGCTGTTTTTT.

This clonotype was recorded many times. The V gene is TRBV20-1, the J gene TRBJ2-1; no firm D call. This CDR3 spans 11 amino acids. V lost 4 bases, J lost 8 bases, and 9 bases lay in between. The germline gives CDR1 DFQATT, CDR2 SNEGSKA (reference sequence). The CDR3 nucleotides are TGCAGTGCTACTATGATCTATGAGCAGTTCTTC. Translating gives CSATMIYEQFF.

This clonotype was seen more than once but under ten times. A read error may explain this, as a much larger clone is one base away. V and J are TRBV11-3 and TRBJ2-2; 8 nucleotides align to TRBD2. CDR1 is SGHNT and CDR2 is YENEEA in the germline V gene. This CDR3 is 13 amino acids long. CDR3 loop: CARSSGSGGELFF. CDR3 coding DNA: TGTGCCCGCAGCAGCGGGAGTGGGGGGGAGCTGTTTTTT.

In its sample, this clonotype was seen a few times. A read error is possible here, since a much larger clone lies one base away. The J gene is TRBJ2-3, the V gene TRBV5-6; D not resolved. With 0 bases removed from V and 2 bases from J, the gap between germline ends came to 16 bases. Looked up from germline, CDR1 is SGHDT and CDR2 is YYEEEE. This CDR3 region has 17 residues. The chain's CDR3 is CASSLVSATGSTDTQYF. The CDR3 DNA reads as TGTGCCAGCAGCTTGGTGAGCGCGACCGGCTCCACAGATACGCAGTATTTT.

This clonotype appeared many times. The chain joins TRBV7-9 to TRBJ2-1; 9 nucleotides agree with TRBD2. This CDR3 is 16 amino acids long. CDR1 SEHNR and CDR2 FQNEAQ come from the germline V gene (reference sequence). V trimming: 4 bases; J trimming: 7 bases; junction bases outside the gene matches: 11. The CDR3 loop is CASSSPRGLARNEQFF. The CDR3 DNA is TGTGCCAGCAGCTCTCCGCGGGGACTAGCCCGTAATGAGCAGTTCTTC.

As for this clonotype: Because the CDR3's place on the DNA is in doubt, the DNA is left out and the CDR3 is given as listed by TCRdb. The chain is built from TRBV10-1 and TRBJ1-5. Germline V lookup: CDR1 WNHNN, CDR2 SYGVQD (reference sequence). The CDR3 length equals 20 residues, ends included. The CDR3 region is CASSESCRERAVLRAGHQHF.

This clonotype was seen at least ten times. V gene TRBV5-1 combines with J gene TRBJ1-2, with TRBD1 identical over 8 bases. CDR3 length equals 14 residues. The trim removed 7 bases at V and 3 bases at J, leaving 8 bases unmatched. Germline CDR1 and CDR2: SGHRS and YFSETQ. The CDR3 loop reads CASSRIQGDYGYTF. In DNA form, the CDR3 reads TGCGCCAGCTCGAGGATACAGGGGGACTATGGCTACACCTTC.

This clonotype was seen once. The conserved phenylalanine or tryptophan is not found at the CDR3 terminus, so this likely reflects a read error. The chain couples TRBV5-8 to TRBJ2-3; TRBD2 matches at 7 bases. Germline trimming cut 0 bases from V and 6 bases from J; bases unmatched to any gene: 7. Per germline, CDR1 SGHTS and CDR2 YDEGEE. This CDR3 region has 15 residues. CDR3 nucleotides: TGTGCCAGCAGCTTGGCCGGACTAGTAATTGATACGCAGTATTCT. This codes for CASSLAGLVIDTQYS.

The CDR3 region has the DNA TGTGCCAGCAGCCAAGACCCCAGGGGGCGCATCTATGGCTACACCTTC. The encoded protein is CASSQDPRGRIYGYTF. This rearrangement joins TRBV3-1 to TRBJ1-2, with 8 bases aligning to TRBD1. The CDR3 is 16 amino acids. Germline loops: CDR1 LGHDT, CDR2 YNNKEL (reference sequence). Trimming removed 0 bases from V and 4 bases from J; junction bases left unmatched: 7.

There are a few counts of this clonotype. This rearrangement joins TRBV5-4 to TRBJ2-2, with D unclear. Trimming stripped 2 bases from V and 10 bases from J, with 12 bases between. Looked up from germline, CDR1 is SGHNT and CDR2 is YYREEE (reference sequence). This CDR3 region has 13 residues. The CDR3 DNA reads as TGTGCCAGCAGCTTCCTGGACCGCTTGGAGCTGTTTTTT. Translated: CASSFLDRLELFF. The full variable domain, in which reference TRBV5-4 and TRBJ2-2 provide the parts outside the CDR3, is ETGVTQSPTHLIKTRGQQVTLRCSSQSGHNTVSWYQQALGQGPQFIFQYYREEENGRGNFPPRFSGLQFPNYSSELNVNALELDDSALYLCASSFLDRLELFFGEGSRLTVL.